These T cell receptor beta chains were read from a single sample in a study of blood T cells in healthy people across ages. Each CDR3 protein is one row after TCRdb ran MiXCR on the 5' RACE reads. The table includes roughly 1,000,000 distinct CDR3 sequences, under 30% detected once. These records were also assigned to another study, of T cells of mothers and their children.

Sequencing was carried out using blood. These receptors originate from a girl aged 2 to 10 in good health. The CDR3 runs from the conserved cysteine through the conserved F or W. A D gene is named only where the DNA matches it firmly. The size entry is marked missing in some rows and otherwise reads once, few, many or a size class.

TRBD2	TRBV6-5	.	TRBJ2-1	CASSYPRIAGYNEQFF	TGTGCCAGCAGTTACCCCCGGATAGCGGGGTACAATGAGCAGTTCTTC
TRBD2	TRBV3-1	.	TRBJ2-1	CASRGLAGNNEQFF	TGTGCCAGCAGAGGACTAGCGGGAAACAATGAGCAGTTCTTC
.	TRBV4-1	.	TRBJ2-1	CASSQVGLHNEQFF	TGCGCCAGCAGCCAAGTCGGACTCCACAATGAGCAGTTCTTC
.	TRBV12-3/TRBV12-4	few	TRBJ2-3	CASSLPSTGTTQYF	TGTGCCAGCAGTTTACCTTCGACAGGTACGACGCAGTATTTT
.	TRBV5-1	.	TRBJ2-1	CASSLDPSNMVRNYNEQFF	TGCGCCAGCAGCTTGGACCCCTCTAATATGGTGAGGAACTACAATGAGCAGTTCTTC
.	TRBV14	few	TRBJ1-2	CASSQGTPHINYGYTF	TGTGCCAGCAGCCAAGGAACTCCACATATCAACTATGGCTACACCTTC
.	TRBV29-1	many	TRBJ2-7	CSVVMGTGTYEQYF	TGCAGCGTGGTGATGGGGACTGGAACCTACGAGCAGTACTTC
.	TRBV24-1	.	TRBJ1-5	CATSGPGYNQPQHF	TGTGCCACCAGTGGTCCAGGATACAATCAGCCCCAGCATTTT
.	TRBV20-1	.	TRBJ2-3	CSPQILRVMHTDTQYF	TGCAGTCCTCAAATCCTCAGGGTAATGCACACAGATACGCAGTATTTT
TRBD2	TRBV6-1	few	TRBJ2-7	CASTPSAGDSSYEQYF	TGTGCCAGCACCCCATCGGCGGGGGATAGCTCCTACGAGCAGTACTTC
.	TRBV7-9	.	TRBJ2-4	CASSLKGWDKNIQYF	TGTGCCAGCAGCTTAAAGGGGTGGGACAAAAACATTCAGTACTTC
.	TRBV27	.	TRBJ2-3	CASTRWGMDTQYF	TGTGCCAGCACACGGTGGGGGATGGATACGCAGTATTTT
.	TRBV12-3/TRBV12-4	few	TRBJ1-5	CASSLAQWATSNQPQHF	TGTGCCAGCAGTTTGGCTCAGTGGGCAACCAGCAATCAGCCCCAGCATTTT
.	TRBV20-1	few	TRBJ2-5	CSASRPFETTQYF	TGCAGTGCTAGCAGGCCTTTTGAGACGACCCAGTACTTC
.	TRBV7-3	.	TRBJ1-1	CASSLGQNTEALF	TGTGCCAGCAGCCTGGGCCAGAACACTGAAGCTCTCTTT
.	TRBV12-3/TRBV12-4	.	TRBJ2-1	CASSLTGPNGEQFF	TGTGCCAGCAGTTTGACAGGTCCCAACGGCGAGCAGTTCTTC
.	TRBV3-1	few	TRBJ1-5	CASSSNGEGQPQHF	TGTGCCAGCAGCTCCAACGGGGAGGGTCAGCCCCAGCATTTT
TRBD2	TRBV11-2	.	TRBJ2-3	CASLGRASGAFTDTQYF	TGTGCCAGCCTAGGGCGGGCTAGCGGGGCATTCACAGATACGCAGTATTTT
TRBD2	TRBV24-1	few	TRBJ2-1	CATSPSGSYNEQFF	TGTGCCACCAGTCCTAGCGGGTCCTACAATGAGCAGTTCTTC
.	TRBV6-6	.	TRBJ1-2	CASSETGRPTYTF	TGTGCCAGCAGCGAAACAGGGAGACCTACCTACACCTTC
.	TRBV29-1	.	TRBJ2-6	CSAAVGAGANVLTF	TGCAGCGCCGCAGTTGGGGCTGGGGCCAACGTCCTGACTTTC
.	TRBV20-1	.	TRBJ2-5	CSAGPQLGGQETQYF	TGCAGTGCTGGGCCCCAACTAGGGGGGCAAGAGACCCAGTACTTC
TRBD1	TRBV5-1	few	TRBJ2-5	CASSLDATGGEETQYF	TGCGCCAGCAGCTTGGACGCGACAGGGGGCGAGGAGACCCAGTACTTC
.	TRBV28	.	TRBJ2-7	CASSLTEPGHEQYF	TGTGCCAGCAGTTTAACAGAACCAGGCCACGAGCAGTACTTC
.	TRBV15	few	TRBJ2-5	CATSTHRAGIETQYF	TGTGCCACCAGCACCCACCGGGCGGGCATTGAGACCCAGTACTTC
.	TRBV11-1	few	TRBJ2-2	CASSPLGRVAGELFF	TGTGCCAGCAGCCCATTGGGACGCGTGGCCGGGGAGCTGTTTTTT
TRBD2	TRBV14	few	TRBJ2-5	CASSDSGRPGETQYF	TGTGCCAGCAGCGACAGCGGGAGGCCTGGAGAGACCCAGTACTTC
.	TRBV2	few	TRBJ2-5	CASSGVLSGETQYF	TGTGCCAGCAGTGGGGTACTTAGTGGAGAGACCCAGTACTTC
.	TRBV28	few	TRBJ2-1	CASSPPRNEQFF	TGTGCCAGCAGCCCCCCCCGCAATGAGCAGTTCTTC
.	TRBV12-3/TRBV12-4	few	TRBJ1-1	CASSLPGLGTEAFF	TGTGCCAGCAGTTTACCCGGGTTGGGCACTGAAGCTTTCTTT
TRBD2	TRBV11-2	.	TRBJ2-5	CASTRGQREAQETQYF	TGTGCCAGCACCAGAGGCCAGCGGGAGGCTCAAGAGACCCAGTACTTC
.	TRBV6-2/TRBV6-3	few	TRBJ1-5	CASSPSQQGNQPQHF	TGTGCCAGCAGTCCGAGTCAGCAGGGGAATCAGCCCCAGCATTTT
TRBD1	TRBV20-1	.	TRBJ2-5	CSPGQGLQETQYF	TGCAGTCCCGGACAGGGCCTCCAAGAGACCCAGTACTTC
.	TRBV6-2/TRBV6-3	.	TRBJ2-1	CATTGTNNEQFF	TGTGCCACCACAGGGACTAACAATGAGCAGTTCTTC
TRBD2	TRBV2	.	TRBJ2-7	CASIGLESYEQYF	TGTGCCAGCATAGGACTAGAGTCCTACGAGCAGTACTTC
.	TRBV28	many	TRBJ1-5	CASSSRVSNQPQHF	TGTGCCAGCAGTTCCAGGGTCAGCAATCAGCCCCAGCATTTT
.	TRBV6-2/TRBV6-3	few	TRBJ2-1	CASIRSDLYSYNEQFF	TGTGCCAGCATAAGGAGCGACCTTTACTCCTACAATGAGCAGTTCTTC
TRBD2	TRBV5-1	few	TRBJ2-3	CASRASGYSTDTQYF	TGCGCCAGCAGGGCTAGCGGCTATAGCACAGATACGCAGTATTTT
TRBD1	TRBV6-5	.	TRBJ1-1	CASSERQGYTEAFF	TGTGCCAGCAGCGAAAGACAGGGGTACACTGAAGCTTTCTTT
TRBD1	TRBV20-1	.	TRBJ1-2	CSAIGPRGRGYTF	TGCAGTGCTATAGGCCCCAGGGGGCGAGGCTACACCTTC
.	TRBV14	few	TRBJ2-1	CASSPRVTTLGEQFF	TGTGCCAGCAGCCCCAGAGTGACTACCCTCGGTGAGCAGTTCTTC
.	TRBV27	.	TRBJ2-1	CASSLNQEQFF	TGTGCCAGCAGTCTTAATCAAGAGCAGTTCTTC
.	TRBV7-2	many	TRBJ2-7	CASSLGPHYEQYF	TGTGCCAGCAGCTTGGGACCGCACTACGAGCAGTACTTC
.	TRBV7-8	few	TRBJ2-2	CASSPMTGGELFF	TGTGCCAGCAGCCCGATGACGGGAGGGGAGCTGTTTTTT
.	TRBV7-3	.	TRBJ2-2	CASLSETGELFF	TGTGCCAGTTTAAGTGAGACCGGGGAGCTGTTTTTT
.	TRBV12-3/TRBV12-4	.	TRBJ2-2	CASSPPFTGELFF	TGTGCCAGCAGTCCCCCGTTCACCGGGGAGCTGTTTTTT
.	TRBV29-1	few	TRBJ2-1	CSVESIDSSSYNEQFF	TGCAGCGTTGAATCCATAGACAGTAGCTCCTACAATGAGCAGTTCTTC
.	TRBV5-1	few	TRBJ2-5	CASSLGGETQCF	TGCGCCAGCAGCTTAGGAGGAGAGACCCAGTGCTTC
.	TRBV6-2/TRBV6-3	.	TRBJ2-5	CASTLLDGPKGETQYF	TGTGCCAGCACTTTACTCGATGGGCCCAAGGGGGAGACCCAGTATTTC
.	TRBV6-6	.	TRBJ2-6	CASSRNRDARPGANVLTF	TGTGCCAGCAGTCGAAACCGGGACGCCCGACCTGGGGCCAACGTCCTGACTTTC
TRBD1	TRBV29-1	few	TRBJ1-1	CSVEEGQGGRTEAFF	TGCAGCGTTGAAGAGGGACAGGGTGGCCGCACTGAAGCTTTCTTT
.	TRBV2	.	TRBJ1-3	CAIQQVRSGNTIYF	TGTGCCATCCAACAGGTCCGCTCTGGAAACACCATATATTTT
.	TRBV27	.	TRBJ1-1	CASRHLTHTEAFF	TGTGCCAGCAGACATCTGACTCACACTGAAGCTTTCTTT
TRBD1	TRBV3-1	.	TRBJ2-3	CASSNRGRPMGDTQYF	TGTGCCAGCAGCAACAGGGGGCGACCTATGGGAGATACGCAGTATTTT
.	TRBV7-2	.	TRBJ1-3	CATGGAVNGNTIYF	TGTGCCACCGGAGGGGCGGTAAATGGAAACACCATATATTTT